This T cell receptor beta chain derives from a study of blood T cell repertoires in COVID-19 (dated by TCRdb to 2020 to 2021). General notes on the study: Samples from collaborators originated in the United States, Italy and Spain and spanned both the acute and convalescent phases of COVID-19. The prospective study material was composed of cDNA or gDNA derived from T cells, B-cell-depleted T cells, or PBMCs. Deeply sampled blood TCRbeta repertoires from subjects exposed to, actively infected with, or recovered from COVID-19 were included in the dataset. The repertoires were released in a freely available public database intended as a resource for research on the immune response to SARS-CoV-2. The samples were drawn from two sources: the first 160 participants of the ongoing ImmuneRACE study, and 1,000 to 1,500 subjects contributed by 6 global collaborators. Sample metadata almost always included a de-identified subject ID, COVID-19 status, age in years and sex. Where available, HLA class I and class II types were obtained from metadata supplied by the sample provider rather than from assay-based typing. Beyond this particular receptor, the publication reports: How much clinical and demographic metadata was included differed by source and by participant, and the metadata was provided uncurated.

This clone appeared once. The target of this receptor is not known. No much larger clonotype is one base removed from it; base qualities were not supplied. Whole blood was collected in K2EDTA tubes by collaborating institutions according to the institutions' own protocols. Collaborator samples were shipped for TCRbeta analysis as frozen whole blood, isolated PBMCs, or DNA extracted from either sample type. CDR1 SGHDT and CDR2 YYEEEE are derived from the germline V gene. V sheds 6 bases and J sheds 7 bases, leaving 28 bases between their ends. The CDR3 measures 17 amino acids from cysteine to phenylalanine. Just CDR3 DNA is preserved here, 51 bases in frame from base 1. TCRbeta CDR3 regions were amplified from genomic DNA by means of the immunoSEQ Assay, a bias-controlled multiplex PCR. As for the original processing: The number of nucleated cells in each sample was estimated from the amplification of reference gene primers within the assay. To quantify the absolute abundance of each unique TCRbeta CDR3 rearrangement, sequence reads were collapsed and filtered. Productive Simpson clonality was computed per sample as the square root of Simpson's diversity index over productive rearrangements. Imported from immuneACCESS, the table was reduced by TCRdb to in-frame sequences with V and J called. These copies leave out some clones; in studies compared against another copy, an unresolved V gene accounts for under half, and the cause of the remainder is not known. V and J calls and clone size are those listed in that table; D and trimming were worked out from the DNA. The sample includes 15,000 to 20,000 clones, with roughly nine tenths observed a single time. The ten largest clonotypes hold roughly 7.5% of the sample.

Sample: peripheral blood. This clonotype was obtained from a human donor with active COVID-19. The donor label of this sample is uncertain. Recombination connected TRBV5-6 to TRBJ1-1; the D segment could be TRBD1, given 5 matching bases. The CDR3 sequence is CASTMFGFRVSPNEAFF. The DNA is TGTGCCAGCACGATGTTTGGATTCAGGGTCTCGCCCAATGAAGCTTTCTTT. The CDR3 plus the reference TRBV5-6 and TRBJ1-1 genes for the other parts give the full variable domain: DAGVTQSPTHLIKTRGQQVTLRCSPKSGHDTVSWYQQALGQGPQFIFQYYEEEERQRGNFPDRFSGHQFPNYSSELNVNALLLGDSALYLCASTMFGFRVSPNEAFFGQGTRLTVV.